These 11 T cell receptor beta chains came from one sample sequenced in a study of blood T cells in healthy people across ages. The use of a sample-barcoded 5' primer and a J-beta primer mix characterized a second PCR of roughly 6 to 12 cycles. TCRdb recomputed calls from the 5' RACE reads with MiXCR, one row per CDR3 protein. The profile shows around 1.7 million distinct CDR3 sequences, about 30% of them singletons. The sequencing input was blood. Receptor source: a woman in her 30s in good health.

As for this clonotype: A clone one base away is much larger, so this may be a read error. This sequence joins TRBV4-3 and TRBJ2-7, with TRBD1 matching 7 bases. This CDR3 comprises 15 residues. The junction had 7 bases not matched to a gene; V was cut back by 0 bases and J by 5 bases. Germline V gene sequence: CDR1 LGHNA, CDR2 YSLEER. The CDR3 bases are TGCGCCAGCAGCCAAGAAAGACAGGGCCCCCACGAGCAGTACTTC. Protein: CASSQERQGPHEQYF.

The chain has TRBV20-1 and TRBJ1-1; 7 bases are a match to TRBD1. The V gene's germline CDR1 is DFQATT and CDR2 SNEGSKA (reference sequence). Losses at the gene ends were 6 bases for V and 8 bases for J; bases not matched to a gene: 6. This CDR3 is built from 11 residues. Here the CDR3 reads CSASDRAEAFF. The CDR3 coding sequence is TGCAGTGCCTCAGACAGGGCGGAAGCTTTCTTT.

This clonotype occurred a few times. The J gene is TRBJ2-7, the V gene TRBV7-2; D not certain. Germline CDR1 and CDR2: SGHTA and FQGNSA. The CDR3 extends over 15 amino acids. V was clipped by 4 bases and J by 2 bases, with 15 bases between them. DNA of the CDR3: TGTGCCAGCAGCTCAGAGACACTCCGCACCTACGAGCAGTACTTC. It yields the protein CASSSETLRTYEQYF.

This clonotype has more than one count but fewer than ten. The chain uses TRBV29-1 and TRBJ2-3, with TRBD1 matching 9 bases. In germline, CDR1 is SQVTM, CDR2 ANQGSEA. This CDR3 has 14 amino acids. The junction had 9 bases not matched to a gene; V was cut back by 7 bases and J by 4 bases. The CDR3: CSARDRDRADTQYF. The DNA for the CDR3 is TGCAGCGCCCGGGACAGGGATAGAGCAGATACGCAGTATTTT.

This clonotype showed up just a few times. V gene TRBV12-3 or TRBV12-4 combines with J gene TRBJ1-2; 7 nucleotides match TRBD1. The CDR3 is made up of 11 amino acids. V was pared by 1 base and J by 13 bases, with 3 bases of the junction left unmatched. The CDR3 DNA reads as TGTGCCAGCAGTTTAGAGAGGACAGGCACCTTC. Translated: CASSLERTGTF.

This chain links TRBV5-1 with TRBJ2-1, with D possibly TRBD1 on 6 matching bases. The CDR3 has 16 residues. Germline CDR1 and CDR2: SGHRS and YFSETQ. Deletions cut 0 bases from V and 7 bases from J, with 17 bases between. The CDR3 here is CASSLEGVPLVNEQFF. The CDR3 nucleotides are TGCGCCAGCAGCTTGGAGGGGGTACCGCTAGTTAATGAGCAGTTCTTC.

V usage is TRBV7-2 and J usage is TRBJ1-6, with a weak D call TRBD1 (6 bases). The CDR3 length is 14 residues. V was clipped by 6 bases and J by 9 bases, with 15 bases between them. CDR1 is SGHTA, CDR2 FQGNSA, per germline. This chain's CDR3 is CASSSQGFGSPLHF. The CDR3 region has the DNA TGTGCCAGCAGTTCACAGGGCTTCGGTTCACCCCTCCACTTT.

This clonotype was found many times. The CDR3 DNA follows: TGTGCCAGCACCCCCCCGGTGGGCAATGAGCAGTTCTTC. It translates to CASTPPVGNEQFF. V is TRBV12-3 or TRBV12-4 and J is TRBJ2-1; D gene unclear. The CDR3 is made up of 13 amino acids. V was pared by 7 bases and J by 6 bases, with 13 bases between.

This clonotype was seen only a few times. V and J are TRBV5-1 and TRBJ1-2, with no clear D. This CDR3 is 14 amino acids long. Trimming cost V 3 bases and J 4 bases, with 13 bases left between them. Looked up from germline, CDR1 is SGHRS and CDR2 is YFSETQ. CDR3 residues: CASSSHRRSYGYTF. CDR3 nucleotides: TGCGCCAGCAGCTCCCACAGAAGATCCTATGGCTACACCTTC.

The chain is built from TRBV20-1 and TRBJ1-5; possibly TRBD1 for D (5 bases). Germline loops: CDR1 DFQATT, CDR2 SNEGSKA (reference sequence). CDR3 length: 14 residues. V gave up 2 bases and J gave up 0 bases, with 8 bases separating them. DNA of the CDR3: TGCAGTGCTAGATCCGGGGGTAGCAATCAGCCCCAGCATTTT. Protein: CSARSGGSNQPQHF.

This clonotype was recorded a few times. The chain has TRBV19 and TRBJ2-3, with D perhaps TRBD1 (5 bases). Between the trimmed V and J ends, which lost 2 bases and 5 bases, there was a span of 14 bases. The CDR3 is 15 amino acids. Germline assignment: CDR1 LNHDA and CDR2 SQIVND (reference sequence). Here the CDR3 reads CASSIYGAPEDTQYF. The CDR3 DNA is TGTGCCAGTAGTATATATGGGGCCCCAGAAGATACGCAGTATTTT.